Below, 29 T cell receptor beta chains from the same sample are listed, as sequenced in a study of blood T cells in healthy people across ages. Combining a sample-barcoded 5' primer with a J-beta primer mix, a second PCR ran for roughly 7 to 11 cycles. Using its own MiXCR run on the 5' RACE reads, TCRdb lists one record per CDR3 protein. The sample includes hundreds of thousands of distinct CDR3 sequences, about 62% of them seen just once. Sequenced sample: blood. The receptors shown here come from a man younger than 45 in good health.

The chain has TRBV3-1 and TRBJ1-5; tentatively, D is TRBD1 (5 bases). V was pared by 3 bases and J by 1 base, with 16 bases between. CDR3 length: 17 amino acids. CDR1 is LGHDT, CDR2 YNNKEL, per germline (reference sequence). CDR3 sequence: CASSHPAGGGSNQPQHF. CDR3 nucleotides: TGTGCCAGCAGCCACCCAGCCGGGGGAGGGAGCAATCAGCCCCAGCATTTT.

The chain has TRBV30 and TRBJ2-4; the match to TRBD1 covers 8 bases. Looked up from germline, CDR1 is GTSNPN and CDR2 is SVGIG (reference sequence). This CDR3 contains 13 residues. The junction had 10 bases not matched to a gene; V was cut back by 2 bases and J by 13 bases. The CDR3 protein is CAWSLTKDREQYF. The CDR3 region has the DNA TGTGCCTGGAGTCTCACCAAGGACAGGGAGCAGTACTTC. The full variable domain, in which reference TRBV30 and TRBJ2-4 provide the parts outside the CDR3, is SQTIHQWPATLVQPVGSPLSLECTVEGTSNPNLYWYRQAAGRGLQLLFYSVGIGQISSEVPQNLSASRPQDRQFILSSKKLLLSDSGFYLCAWSLTKDREQYFGAGTRLSVL.

The J gene is TRBJ1-2, the V gene TRBV9; 7 bases match TRBD1. The CDR3 runs 15 residues. Germline V gene sequence: CDR1 SGDLS, CDR2 YYNGEE. The junction had 11 bases not matched to a gene; V was cut back by 4 bases and J by 5 bases. The CDR3: CASSPRDRVRYGYTF. Written as DNA, the CDR3 is TGTGCCAGCAGCCCCCGCGACAGGGTTAGATATGGCTACACCTTC. Supplemented by reference TRBV9 and TRBJ1-2, the full variable domain reads DSGVTQTPKHLITATGQRVTLRCSPRSGDLSVYWYQQSLDQGLQFLIQYYNGEERAKGNILERFSAQQFPDLHSELNLSSLELGDSALYFCASSPRDRVRYGYTFGSGTRLTVV.

This clonotype was picked up a small number of times. The chain links TRBV4-3 to TRBJ2-3, with 13 bases fitting TRBD2. Per the germline V gene, CDR1 is LGHNA and CDR2 is YSLEER. The V gene end was trimmed by 4 bases and the J gene end by 6 bases; junction bases not matched to a gene: 7. CDR3 size: 16 residues. The CDR3, as DNA: TGCGCCAGCAGCCCCTCACTAGCGGGGGGGCGGGATACGCAGTATTTT. This gives the protein CASSPSLAGGRDTQYF.

This clonotype has a handful of counts. The rearrangement joins TRBV20-1 to TRBJ2-4; 8 bases are a match to TRBD1. This CDR3 region has 13 residues. The V segment lost 6 bases and the J segment 3 bases; nucleotides outside the gene matches: 4. Germline values: CDR1 DFQATT, CDR2 SNEGSKA (reference sequence). The CDR3 loop is CSAQTGVKNIQYF. The CDR3 nucleotides are TGCAGTGCCCAGACAGGGGTCAAAAACATTCAGTACTTC.

This chain uses TRBV6-4 with TRBJ1-2, with 7 bases fitting TRBD1. The CDR3 is made up of 15 amino acids. Trimming took 5 bases from V and 4 from J; bases not matched to a gene: 10. CDR1 and CDR2 from the germline V gene are MRHNA and SNTAGT. CDR3 in amino acids: CASSPGTAEGYGYTF. CDR3 nucleotides: TGTGCCAGCAGTCCCGGGACAGCCGAGGGCTATGGCTACACCTTC.

This clonotype was observed a few times. The V gene is TRBV4-2, the J gene TRBJ1-4; TRBD1 might be the D (6 bases). This CDR3 is 13 amino acids long. Germline CDR1 LGHNA, CDR2 YNFKEQ. Trimming pared 4 bases from V and 6 bases from J, leaving 9 bases between. CDR3 loop: CASSRGGHEKLFF. The CDR3 bases are TGTGCCAGCAGCCGAGGGGGGCATGAAAAACTGTTTTTT.

This sequence joins TRBV7-3 and TRBJ2-3; no definite D call. The CDR3 is 13 amino acids. Trimming took off 5 bases at V and 6 bases at J, with 12 bases between the two ends. Germline V gene lookup returns CDR1 SGHTA and CDR2 FQGTGA. CDR3 nucleotides: TGTGCCAGCAGCCCATCCCGTTTCGATACGCAGTATTTT. Amino acid sequence: CASSPSRFDTQYF.

The chain couples TRBV20-1 to TRBJ2-1, with D possibly TRBD2 on 6 matching bases. CDR1 and CDR2 (germline): DFQATT, SNEGSKA (reference sequence). CDR3 size: 14 residues. Trimming took 3 bases from V and 2 from J, leaving 11 bases between them. DNA for the CDR3: TGCAGTGCTAGTGGGGCTAGCGCCTACAATGAGCAGTTCTTC. It codes for CSASGASAYNEQFF.

The chain is built from TRBV20-1 and TRBJ2-7; 7 nucleotides agree with TRBD2. Matching the DNA end better, TRBJ2-5 makes the J call doubtful. Germline V gene lookup returns CDR1 DFQATT and CDR2 SNEGSKA (reference sequence). The CDR3 has 14 residues. Here the CDR3 reads CSAQGLVSFGTQYF. The DNA of the CDR3 is TGCAGTGCTCAAGGACTAGTGAGTTTCGGGACCCAGTACTTC.

The chain uses TRBV30 and TRBJ2-1; D is undetermined. This CDR3 is built from 13 residues. Germline values: CDR1 GTSNPN, CDR2 SVGIG (reference sequence). Trimming took 5 bases from V and 4 from J, leaving 12 bases between them. The CDR3 region has the DNA TGTGCCTGGGACTCCTCATCTTACAATGAGCAGTTCTTC. Encoded protein: CAWDSSSYNEQFF.

In this sample, this clonotype turned up a few times. This chain connects TRBV4-3 to TRBJ2-3; no clear D. Germline CDR1 is LGHNA and CDR2 is YSLEER. This CDR3 comprises 15 residues. V was trimmed by 2 bases and J by 2 bases, leaving 11 bases between them. The CDR3 region has the DNA TGCGCCAGCAGCCAAAACCCGCTGACCACAGATACGCAGTATTTT. Its protein is CASSQNPLTTDTQYF.

V and J are TRBV7-2 and TRBJ2-7; TRBD1 matches 9 bases. Trimming cost V 5 bases and J 0 bases; bases outside gene matches: 8. CDR1 is SGHTA, CDR2 FQGNSA, per germline. The CDR3 extends over 16 amino acids. This CDR3 reads CASSTYGTGSSYEQYF. Here the CDR3 DNA reads TGTGCCAGCAGCACATACGGGACAGGGAGCTCCTACGAGCAGTACTTC.

With respect to this clonotype: One end of the junction is discordant with germline, which a read error may explain. The V call is TRBV7-7, the J call TRBJ2-1; 11 nucleotides line up with TRBD1. Germline values: CDR1 SSHAT, CDR2 FNYEAQ (reference sequence). This CDR3 spans 15 amino acids. CDR3 bases: TGTGCTAGCAGCACGGGACAGGGGGTCCACAATGAGCAGTTCTTC. Translation: CASSTGQGVHNEQFF.

The CDR3 nucleotides are TGTGCCAGTAGTATAGGGGGCACATCTGGCGAGCAGTACTTC. It encodes CASSIGGTSGEQYF. This chain connects TRBV19 to TRBJ2-5; tentative D call: TRBD1 (5 bases). The J call may not be correct, given that the DNA end is closer to TRBJ2-7. This CDR3 region has 14 residues. Germline V CDR1 and CDR2: LNHDA, SQIVND (reference sequence).

The genes are TRBV7-2 and TRBJ2-1; D remains ambiguous. Germline V gene data show CDR1 as SGHTA and CDR2 as FQGNSA. V lost 5 bases to trimming and J lost 7 bases, with 15 bases between them. The CDR3 has 14 amino acids. The CDR3: CASSVVVGWNEQFF. CDR3 coding DNA: TGTGCCAGCAGCGTCGTCGTGGGCTGGAATGAGCAGTTCTTC.

V gene TRBV29-1 combines with J gene TRBJ1-1, with D unclear. CDR3 length equals 12 residues. Between the trimmed V and J ends, which lost 3 bases and 2 bases, there was a span of 7 bases. Germline V lookup: CDR1 SQVTM, CDR2 ANQGSEA. The CDR3 here is CSVDLANTEAFF. The CDR3 region has the DNA TGCAGCGTTGACTTAGCCAACACTGAAGCTTTCTTT.

This sequence joins TRBV27 and TRBJ1-6; the D gene is possibly TRBD1 (5 bases). Trimming cost V 5 bases and J 10 bases, with 12 bases left between them. Germline CDR1 is MNHEY and CDR2 is SMNVEV (reference sequence). This CDR3 spans 13 amino acids. Here the CDR3 DNA reads TGTGCCAGCAGTCGGGGGGTCTGGTCACCCCTCCACTTT. It yields the protein CASSRGVWSPLHF.

The chain combines TRBV28 with TRBJ2-1, with D possibly TRBD2 on 5 matching bases. V was clipped by 11 bases and J by 2 bases, with 13 bases between them. Germline CDR1 is MDHEN and CDR2 is SYDVKM. This CDR3 has 13 residues. In DNA, the CDR3 is TGTGCCGCCTTGGGGAGAGCCTACAATGAGCAGTTCTTC. This encodes CAALGRAYNEQFF.

This clonotype has only a few counts. V gene TRBV6-1 combines with J gene TRBJ2-7; no definite D call. Germline V gives CDR1 MNHNS, CDR2 SASEGT. This CDR3 has 13 residues. Trimming took 0 bases from V and 4 from J, leaving 7 bases between them. The CDR3 region has the DNA TGTGCCAGCAGTGAAGCGTTGTTTTACGAGCAGTACTTC. Translating gives CASSEALFYEQYF.

CDR3 protein: CASSQDQREKLFF. CDR3 in DNA: TGTGCCAGCAGCCAAGATCAGAGAGAAAAACTGTTTTTT. The chain uses TRBV4-2 and TRBJ1-4, with unresolved D. The CDR3 totals 13 residues. V lost 0 bases, J lost 8 bases, and 7 bases lay in between. Germline values: CDR1 LGHNA, CDR2 YNFKEQ.

V usage is TRBV2 and J usage is TRBJ2-7; weak D call: TRBD2 (7 bases). Germline V gene sequence: CDR1 SNHLY, CDR2 FYNNEI. This CDR3 has 14 amino acids. The V end lost 11 bases, the J end lost 0 bases, and 17 bases lay between the germline ends. In DNA form, the CDR3 reads TGTGCCGGAGGAGGGGGGGGAGCCTCCTACGAGCAGTACTTC. As protein: CAGGGGGASYEQYF.

The chain carries TRBV7-2 and TRBJ2-7; maybe TRBD2 (5 bases). The J call is in doubt because the DNA end fits TRBJ2-5 better. This CDR3 has 14 residues. The germline gives CDR1 SGHTA, CDR2 FQGNSA. CDR3 in amino acids: CASSLYNSAETQYF. The CDR3 DNA follows: TGTGCCAGCAGCTTATATAATAGCGCTGAGACCCAGTACTTC.

This chain uses TRBV6-2 or TRBV6-3 with TRBJ1-1; D is possibly TRBD1 (5 bases). The CDR3 is made up of 15 amino acids. The V end lost 7 bases, the J end lost 4 bases, and 19 bases lay between the germline ends. Germline CDR1 is MNHEY and CDR2 is SVGEGT. The CDR3, as DNA: TGTGCCAGCATACAACCGGGGGGGTTGAGCACTGAAGCTTTCTTT. This codes for CASIQPGGLSTEAFF.

This chain connects TRBV27 to TRBJ2-1; 11 bases line up with TRBD2. The CDR3 consists of 17 residues. Germline V gene data show CDR1 as MNHEY and CDR2 as SMNVEV (reference sequence). V dropped 8 bases and J dropped 2; count of bases not matched to a gene: 11. CDR3 sequence reads: CASETRSGLAAYNEQFF. CDR3 sequence (DNA): TGTGCCAGCGAAACAAGATCGGGACTAGCGGCCTACAATGAGCAGTTCTTC.

The chain couples TRBV29-1 to TRBJ2-1, with D possibly matching TRBD2 (5 bases). Germline V gene lookup returns CDR1 SQVTM and CDR2 ANQGSEA. There are 13 residues in the CDR3. V was clipped by 3 bases and J by 2 bases, with 8 bases between them. Here the CDR3 reads CSVDGGTYNEQFF. DNA for the CDR3: TGCAGCGTTGACGGAGGAACCTACAATGAGCAGTTCTTC.

The V and J genes are TRBV5-6 and TRBJ2-1; possible D gene TRBD2, 6 bases. The last part of the DNA fits TRBJ2-7 better; the J call may be wrong. This CDR3 is built from 16 residues. Germline assignment: CDR1 SGHDT and CDR2 YYEEEE. The CDR3: CASRLWLGEAYNEQYF. CDR3 nucleotides: TGTGCCAGCAGATTGTGGTTGGGGGAGGCTTACAATGAGCAGTACTTC.

This rearrangement joins TRBV20-1 to TRBJ2-5; possible D gene TRBD2, 6 bases. Germline CDR1 reads DFQATT; CDR2 reads SNEGSKA (reference sequence). V lost 3 bases, J lost 5 bases, and 16 bases lay in between. CDR3 size: 14 residues. CDR3 amino acids: CSASVGGIGETQYF. The CDR3 coding sequence is TGCAGTGCTAGTGTGGGCGGGATCGGCGAGACCCAGTACTTC.

The sample holds one count of this clonotype. The V and J genes are TRBV3-1 and TRBJ2-3; D unresolved. The germline V gene has CDR1 LGHDT and CDR2 YNNKEL (reference sequence). The V end was cut by 1 base, the J end by 4 bases, with 9 bases between. CDR3 length: 14 residues. CDR3 nucleotide sequence: TGTGCCAGCAGCCAAGGACCCCGGGCAGATACGCAGTATTTT. Amino acids: CASSQGPRADTQYF.